These 28 T cell receptor beta chains were all obtained from the same sample, sequenced in a study of technical replicates of blood from a handful of donors. Profiling relied on immunoSEQ multiplex PCR, and the TCRdb table lists in-frame clones only, not all of them. The sample has about 78,000 clones, over 90% seen once. Sequenced sample: T cells isolated from PBMCs. The receptors derive from a human donor in good health.

The genes are TRBV7-3 and TRBJ1-2; 10 bases are shared with TRBD1. The V gene's germline CDR1 is SGHTA and CDR2 FQGTGA. After removal of 6 bases from V and 6 bases from J, the junction contained 10 bases not matched to a gene. The CDR3 spans 15 residues. The CDR3 sequence is CASRPGTGDANGYTF. The CDR3 DNA reads as TGTGCCAGCAGACCCGGGACAGGGGATGCTAATGGCTACACCTTC. The complete variable domain, with remaining parts taken from reference TRBV7-3 and TRBJ1-2, reads GAGVSQTPSNKVTEKGKYVELRCDPISGHTALYWYRQSLGQGPEFLIYFQGTGAADDSGLPNDRFFAVRPEGSVSTLKIQRTERGDSAVYLCASRPGTGDANGYTFGSGTRLTVV.

As regards this clone: The junction and the germline gene differ at one end; a read error may be behind it. The gene calls are TRBV7-7 and TRBJ2-2; the match to TRBD2 covers 10 bases. Germline V gene sequence: CDR1 SSHAT, CDR2 FNYEAQ (reference sequence). The CDR3 consists of 15 residues. The CDR3 reads CASSPSGGNTGELFF. CDR3 in DNA: TGTGCTAGCAGCCCTAGCGGGGGTAACACCGGGGAGCTGTTTTTT.

The CDR3 sequence: CASSPEVYGYTF. Written as DNA, the CDR3 is TGTGCCAGCAGCCCCGAGGTCTATGGCTACACCTTC. The chain recombines TRBV6-4 with TRBJ1-2; D remains ambiguous. Trimming shortened V by 6 bases and J by 4 bases, and 9 bases separated the two germline ends. Germline V gives CDR1 MRHNA, CDR2 SNTAGT. This CDR3 has 12 amino acids.

The chain joins TRBV15 to TRBJ1-3; D unresolved. V lost 0 bases to trimming and J lost 5 bases, with 14 bases between them. CDR3 length: 16 residues. CDR1 is LNHNV and CDR2 is YYDKDF in the germline V gene (reference sequence). The CDR3 here is CATSRDWRGGRNTIYF. Written as DNA, the CDR3 is TGTGCCACCAGCAGAGATTGGCGGGGTGGGAGAAACACCATATATTTT.

The rearrangement uses TRBV25-1 and TRBJ1-1; D is unclear. V dropped 7 bases and J dropped 0 bases, with 12 bases sitting between them. The CDR3 covers 14 residues. Germline V CDR1 and CDR2: MGHDK, SYGVNS. CDR3 coding DNA: TGTGCCAGCATTTCGCGGGGAATGAACACTGAAGCTTTCTTT. It yields the protein CASISRGMNTEAFF. Complete variable domain (other parts from reference TRBV25-1 and TRBJ1-1): EADIYQTPRYLVIGTGKKITLECSQTMGHDKMYWYQQDPGMELHLIHYSYGVNSTEKGDLSSESTVSRIRTEHFPLTLESARPSHTSQYLCASISRGMNTEAFFGQGTRLTVV.

This clone has a single count. The chain employs TRBV27 and TRBJ1-4; TRBD1 matches at 12 bases. The length of the CDR3 is 17 residues. V lost 6 bases, J lost 8 bases, and 13 bases stayed unmatched. Germline CDR1 reads MNHEY; CDR2 reads SMNVEV (reference sequence). Written as DNA, the CDR3 is TGTGCCAGCAGCCCTGGACCCGGGACAGGGGGCCGGGAAAAACTGTTTTTT. It is translated as CASSPGPGTGGREKLFF.

The rearrangement joins TRBV5-1 to TRBJ2-1; no clear D. Germline CDR1 SGHRS, CDR2 YFSETQ. Trimming stripped 0 bases from V and 5 bases from J, with 6 bases between. This CDR3 spans 13 amino acids. For the CDR3, the DNA is TGCGCCAGCAGCTTGGGACACAACAATGAGCAGTTCTTC. This encodes CASSLGHNNEQFF.

The chain joins TRBV28 to TRBJ1-5; no firm D call. This CDR3 comprises 14 residues. Trimming pared 5 bases from V and 4 bases from J, leaving 12 bases between. Per germline, CDR1 MDHEN and CDR2 SYDVKM. In nucleotides, the CDR3 is TGTGCCAGCAGTGGACTTGCGGGTAATCAGCCCCAGCATTTT. The encoded protein is CASSGLAGNQPQHF.

The CDR3 sequence is CASSDSFRWARGTEAFF. In DNA, the CDR3 is TGTGCCAGCAGTGACTCATTTAGGTGGGCGAGGGGGACTGAAGCTTTCTTT. The V gene is TRBV6-4, the J gene TRBJ1-1; perhaps TRBD1 as D (6 bases). Trimming cost V 0 bases and J 5 bases, with 19 bases left between them. CDR3 size: 17 residues. In germline, CDR1 is MRHNA, CDR2 SNTAGT.

The chain uses TRBV11-2 and TRBJ2-1; D might be TRBD1 (6 bases). V was shortened by 0 bases and J by 5 bases, with 11 bases between the two germline ends. The CDR3 totals 15 residues. Germline V lookup: CDR1 SGHAT, CDR2 FQNNGV. CDR3 protein: CASSLEVQGHNEQFF. The CDR3 DNA sequence: TGTGCCAGCAGCTTAGAGGTACAGGGTCACAATGAGCAGTTCTTC.

The chain uses TRBV29-1 and TRBJ2-2, with TRBD1 as a possible D gene (6 bases). V lost 6 bases to trimming and J lost 8 bases, with 19 bases between them. The CDR3 has 14 amino acids. Germline V gene data show CDR1 as SQVTM and CDR2 as ANQGSEA. The CDR3 sequence is CSVPFSGTTGELFF. CDR3 bases: TGCAGCGTCCCATTTTCCGGGACAACTGGGGAGCTGTTTTTT.

The CDR3 bases are TGCGCCAGCAGCTTCCCCAACAGGGCCCACGAGCAGTACTTC. It specifies CASSFPNRAHEQYF. V gene TRBV5-1 combines with J gene TRBJ2-7; the D gene is possibly TRBD1 (6 bases). Trimming cost V 2 bases and J 5 bases, with 14 bases left between them. This CDR3 region has 14 residues. The germline V gene encodes CDR1 SGHRS and CDR2 YFSETQ. Together with reference TRBV5-1 and TRBJ2-7, the CDR3 gives the full variable domain: KAGVTQTPRYLIKTRGQQVTLSCSPISGHRSVSWYQQTPGQGLQFLFEYFSETQRNKGNFPGRFSGRQFSNSRSEMNVSTLELGDSALYLCASSFPNRAHEQYFGPGTRLTVT.

V usage is TRBV4-1 and J usage is TRBJ2-2, with 10 bases aligning to TRBD1. With V trimmed by 4 bases and J by 4 bases, 9 bases remained unmatched. CDR1 is MGHRA and CDR2 is YSYEKL in the germline V gene. The CDR3 contains 17 residues. The CDR3 sequence is CASSRMLRDRGTGELFF. In nucleotides, the CDR3 is TGCGCCAGCAGCCGCATGCTCCGGGACAGGGGCACCGGGGAGCTGTTTTTT.

The chain carries TRBV6-1 and TRBJ2-1, with 9 bases aligning to TRBD2. Losses at the gene ends were 4 bases for V and 1 base for J; bases not matched to a gene: 8. Looked up from germline, CDR1 is MNHNS and CDR2 is SASEGT. The CDR3 runs 17 residues. CDR3 nucleotides: TGTGCCAGCAGTGGTCATCCCCTAGCGGGATCCTACAATGAGCAGTTCTTC. This codes for CASSGHPLAGSYNEQFF.

The rearrangement joins TRBV4-2 to TRBJ1-2; no clear D. Trimming stripped 1 base from V and 2 bases from J, with 8 bases between. CDR1 and CDR2 from the germline V gene are LGHNA and YNFKEQ. The CDR3 spans 14 residues. CDR3 in DNA: TGTGCCAGCAGCCAAGGCCAGGAAAACTATGGCTACACCTTC. Amino acid sequence: CASSQGQENYGYTF.

The V call is TRBV7-2, the J call TRBJ1-2; a possible D gene is TRBD1 (6 bases). V dropped 3 bases and J dropped 0 bases, with 17 bases sitting between them. CDR1 SGHTA and CDR2 FQGNSA come from the germline V gene. The CDR3 has 17 residues. The CDR3 region has the DNA TGTGCCAGCAGCTTTCGGGGCGCAGGGGTGGCTAACTATGGCTACACCTTC. Residues: CASSFRGAGVANYGYTF.

The rearrangement joins TRBV10-3 to TRBJ1-6; 10 bases align to TRBD1. CDR1 and CDR2 from the germline V gene are ENHRY and SYGVKD. Trimming at V came to 0 bases and at J to 8 bases, leaving 1 base not matched to a gene. The CDR3 sequence is 15 residues long. DNA for the CDR3: TGTGCCATCAGTGAGTCGACAGGGGGCGATTCACCCCTCCACTTT. It encodes CAISESTGGDSPLHF.

This chain joins TRBV11-2 and TRBJ2-5; possible D gene TRBD2, 6 bases. Germline V gene sequence: CDR1 SGHAT, CDR2 FQNNGV. The V end was cut by 3 bases, the J end by 3 bases, with 11 bases between. This CDR3 spans 14 amino acids. The DNA for the CDR3 is TGTGCCAGCAGCTTCTGGCAGCGGGAAGAGACCCAGTACTTC. This translates into CASSFWQREETQYF.

The CDR3 bases are TGTGCCAGCAGTTACTCTCAGGGCTACGAGCAGTACTTC. This codes for CASSYSQGYEQYF. The rearrangement joins TRBV6-6 to TRBJ2-7, with D possibly being TRBD1 (5 bases). V dropped 0 bases and J dropped 3 bases, with 6 bases sitting between them. CDR1 is MNHNY and CDR2 is SVGAGI in the germline V gene (reference sequence). This CDR3 is built from 13 residues.

The V call is TRBV6-6, the J call TRBJ1-4; tentative D call: TRBD1 (5 bases). In germline, CDR1 is MNHNY, CDR2 SVGAGI (reference sequence). The CDR3 extends over 14 amino acids. Trimming left V 2 bases short and J 7 bases short, with 11 bases between. CDR3 DNA: TGTGCCAGCAGTTACGCTCGGCAGGGTGAAAAACTGTTTTTT. As protein: CASSYARQGEKLFF.

The chain carries TRBV7-9 and TRBJ2-5; 7 bases are a match to TRBD1. This CDR3 has 14 amino acids. CDR1 SEHNR and CDR2 FQNEAQ come from the germline V gene (reference sequence). J lost 3 bases, V lost 3 bases, and 4 bases had no gene match. The CDR3 sequence: CASSFSGTEETQYF. The CDR3 DNA reads as TGTGCCAGCAGCTTCTCCGGGACAGAAGAGACCCAGTACTTC.

This chain uses TRBV11-2 with TRBJ2-7; 13 nucleotides match TRBD2. Germline lookup yields CDR1 SGHAT and CDR2 FQNNGV. J was trimmed by 4 bases and V by 1 base; bases with no gene match: 13. The CDR3 covers 19 residues. CDR3 in amino acids: CASSLGTSGSRNPGYEQYF. DNA of the CDR3: TGTGCCAGCAGCTTAGGGACTAGCGGGAGTAGGAACCCTGGATACGAGCAGTACTTC. Supplemented by reference TRBV11-2 and TRBJ2-7, the full variable domain reads EAGVAQSPRYKIIEKRQSVAFWCNPISGHATLYWYQQILGQGPKLLIQFQNNGVVDDSQLPKDRFSAERLKGVDSTLKIQPAKLEDSAVYLCASSLGTSGSRNPGYEQYFGPGTRLTVT.

DNA of the CDR3: TGTGCCTGGAGTGTAAGACAGTTCGACGAGCAGTACTTC. Translating gives CAWSVRQFDEQYF. V gene TRBV30 combines with J gene TRBJ2-7, with D possibly TRBD1 on 5 matching bases. The CDR3 sequence is 13 residues long. Trimming shortened V by 0 bases and J by 5 bases, and 11 bases separated the two germline ends. CDR1 is GTSNPN, CDR2 SVGIG, per germline (reference sequence).

The rearrangement joins TRBV6-4 to TRBJ1-2; 8 bases are a match to TRBD1. V lost 4 bases, J lost 4 bases, and 5 bases stayed unmatched. The CDR3 is 14 amino acids. Germline CDR1 and CDR2: MRHNA and SNTAGT. The CDR3 region is CASSVTGTGYGYTF. The CDR3 DNA follows: TGTGCCAGCAGTGTCACCGGGACAGGCTATGGCTACACCTTC.

The rearrangement uses TRBV2 and TRBJ2-5, with 11 bases lining up with TRBD1. The CDR3 length is 14 residues. Germline V lookup: CDR1 SNHLY, CDR2 FYNNEI. After removal of 6 bases from V and 5 bases from J, the junction contained 5 bases not matched to a gene. The CDR3 here is CASSGQGAWETQYF. CDR3 coding DNA: TGTGCCAGCAGCGGACAGGGGGCTTGGGAGACCCAGTACTTC.

The gene calls are TRBV4-1 and TRBJ2-7; TRBD1 matches at 9 bases. CDR3 length: 15 amino acids. The germline V gene encodes CDR1 MGHRA and CDR2 YSYEKL. V gave up 4 bases and J gave up 6 bases; unmatched junction bases: 10. CDR3 DNA: TGCGCCAGCAGCCCGGGACAGGGAGCCCTTAGCGAGCAGTACTTC. Protein: CASSPGQGALSEQYF.

This chain's CDR3 is CASSGVLQGGGANVLTF. CDR3 DNA sequence: TGTGCCAGCAGTGGGGTCCTTCAGGGCGGTGGGGCCAACGTCCTGACTTTC. The rearrangement joins TRBV27 to TRBJ2-6, with D tentatively TRBD1 (5 bases). Deletions cut 5 bases from V and 3 bases from J, with 17 bases between. The CDR3 consists of 17 residues. Germline CDR1 MNHEY, CDR2 SMNVEV (reference sequence).

The chain uses TRBV28 and TRBJ2-2; 15 bases map to TRBD2. This CDR3 region has 17 residues. Losses at the gene ends were 7 bases for V and 5 bases for J; bases not matched to a gene: 8. Germline V lookup: CDR1 MDHEN, CDR2 SYDVKM. CDR3 in amino acids: CASTPGLAGGRTGELFF. DNA for the CDR3: TGTGCCAGCACCCCGGGACTAGCGGGAGGTAGGACCGGGGAGCTGTTTTTT. The full variable domain, with the rest looked up from reference TRBV28 and TRBJ2-2, is DVKVTQSSRYLVKRTGEKVFLECVQDMDHENMFWYRQDPGLGLRLIYFSYDVKMKEKGDIPEGYSVSREKKERFSLILESASTNQTSMYLCASTPGLAGGRTGELFFGEGSRLTVL.